Below, one T cell receptor (beta chain) is given with its context. Its antigen is currently not known. Base qualities are missing; no much larger clone stands one base away. What the treatment or condition label conveys for this sample: live attenuated yellow fever vaccine strain. Two biological replicates of bulk PBMCs were collected at each blood-draw timepoint. PBMCs were isolated from peripheral blood using a standard Ficoll-Paque protocol. TriZol was used to extract RNA from bulk PBMCs, CD4 and CD8 fractions, and dextramer-positive and dextramer-negative fractions. Trimming takes 4 bases from V and 5 bases from J, and the germline ends sit 9 bases apart. CDR1 and CDR2, looked up from the germline V gene (reference sequence), are DFQATT and SNEGSKA. The CDR3 holds 12 amino acids from the cysteine to the phenylalanine. Only the CDR3 part of the read is kept: 36 bases, read in frame from the first base.

TCR cDNA was made using 5'RACE template switching, a step that added a universal primer site and unique molecular identifiers. Priming for cDNA synthesis came from both the TCR alpha and TCR beta constant segments. Library amplification involved two PCR steps, and the second step added sample barcodes and sequencing adapters. Sequencing of the libraries was done on either Illumina HiSeq 2500 (2x100 bp) or NovaSeq (2x150 bp). Per the original workflow: Demultiplexing of reads and collapsing into UMI consensus sequences were performed with MIGEC, and V(D)J alignment was carried out with MiXCR. Vaccine-responding clonotypes were defined with edgeR using replicate PBMC samples, requiring FDR below 0.01 and a log2 fold change above 5 up to day 15. Bulk clonotypes were assigned CD4 or CD8 identity according to which sequenced CD4 or CD8 repertoire held them at higher abundance. The public reads were reprocessed in TCRdb via fastp at Q25 and MiXCR, keeping in-frame beta chains. Each entry is one CDR3 protein sequence, shown with its most common DNA and genes. TCRdb, rather than the study authors, made the V and J calls. The sample records some 560,000 distinct CDR3 sequences, less than 20% of which are singletons. Roughly 17% of the sample comes from the top ten.

This specimen comes from a study of T cells after yellow fever vaccination (dated by TCRdb to the late 2010s). Regarding the research as a whole: The SMART-Seq v4 Ultra Low Input RNA kit was used to prepare libraries from fractions with low cell numbers. Bulk PBMC replicates and cell subsets were isolated from blood drawn at multiple timepoints before and after both primary and secondary immunization. Two healthy male donors, one aged 18 to 29 and one aged 30 to 40 years, were included in the cohort. Bulk TCR alpha and beta repertoires were sequenced longitudinally to track T-cell clones before and after primary and booster YFV17D yellow fever vaccination.

Broader findings and caveats from the paper: Compared with the primary T-cell response, the secondary T-cell response was weaker but faster, peaking on day 5 rather than day 15. Because the study included only two donors, the extent to which the findings can be generalized is limited. Most clones expanded after primary vaccination were re-detected after the booster (almost 97% of CD4 and around 86% of CD8), suggesting broad memory maintenance. Computational filtering was needed because FACS-sorted repertoires could contain abundant contaminating clonotypes from the bulk population. A small share of clonotypes occurred in both CD4 and CD8 compartments, likely arising from convergent recombination.

The material sequenced was PBMCs, taken about 5 days after the first yellow fever vaccination. The sequence was obtained from a man in his late teens or twenties who received the YFV17D yellow fever vaccine. The chain links TRBV20-1 with TRBJ2-1; there is no confident call for the D gene. The CDR3 in this case is CSAIPRNNEQFF. The nucleotide sequence is TGCAGTGCTATCCCCCGCAACAATGAGCAGTTCTTC.